The entry below describes one T cell receptor (beta chain). A junction end diverges from the germline sequence, so it may reflect a read error. This record belongs to a study of cytomegalovirus exposure and HLA in healthy donors. PCR involved 60 Vbeta and 13 Jbeta primers. The method was immunoSEQ multiplex PCR; TCRdb's version includes in-frame clones alone and lacks a portion of them. The data show roughly 290,000 clones, with 80% seen just once and over 0.3% held by the top ten. This CDR3 comprises 14 residues. CDR1 and CDR2 from the germline V gene are SGHKS and YYEKEE (reference sequence). The sequence was obtained from a girl aged 2 to 10 in good health and CMV-seronegative. This chain connects TRBV5-5 to TRBJ2-2; 7 nucleotides align to TRBD1. Specimen: PBMCs. CDR3 DNA: TGTGCCAGCAGCTTGACAGGGGCCATCGGGCAGCTGTTTTTT. It specifies CASSLTGAIGQLFF. The whole variable domain, filled in from reference TRBV5-5 and TRBJ2-2, reads DAGVTQSPTHLIKTRGQQVTLRCSPISGHKSVSWYQQVLGQGPQFIFQYYEKEERGRGNFPDRFSARQFPNYSSELNVNALLLGDSALYLCASSLTGAIGQLFFGEGSRLTVL.